This TCR beta chain appears in the sequencing data of a study of blood T cells in healthy people across ages. Study information: Per two T cells, template switching captured roughly one barcoded beta molecule.

The CDR3 extends over 15 amino acids. J lost 7 bases, V lost 6 bases, and 12 bases had no gene match. The germline gives CDR1 DFQATT, CDR2 SNEGSKA (reference sequence). The second PCR ran roughly 7 to 12 cycles with a sample-barcoded 5' primer and J-beta primers. MiXCR, run by TCRdb on the 5' RACE reads, gives a single entry per CDR3 protein. The sample contains some 730,000 distinct CDR3 sequences, around a fifth of which appear only once. This clonotype came up a few times. The chain is built from TRBV20-1 and TRBJ2-4; 10 bases are shared with TRBD1. This TCR was recovered from a man aged 65 to 85 in good health. Sequenced material: blood. The CDR3 spells CSASTGTGVWNIQYF. The CDR3 DNA reads TGCAGTGCCAGTACCGGGACAGGGGTTTGGAACATTCAGTACTTC.